These 15 T cell receptor beta chains came from one sample sequenced in a study of T cell responses to AZD1222 COVID-19 vaccine (dated by TCRdb to the early 2020s). Library creation used the immunoSEQ multiplex PCR assay. TCRdb's version of the immuneACCESS table is confined to in-frame rearrangements and falls short of the full clone set. An unresolved V gene accounts for under half of the shortfall where checked; the remainder is of unknown origin. The sample table records 150,000 to 200,000 clones; 85% to 90% of these occur just once. The top ten clones comprise approximately 1.8% of the sample. The time point label, as the study defines it: baseline before first vaccination. Sequenced here: peripheral blood, sampled on day 0 of AZD1222 vaccination. All receptors come from an adult in good health.

The rearrangement links TRBV5-4 to TRBJ1-1; 7 bases are shared with TRBD1. Germline V CDR1 and CDR2: SGHNT, YYREEE (reference sequence). The J segment lost 1 base and the V segment lost 0 bases, leaving 6 bases of the junction unmatched. There are 16 residues in the CDR3. In nucleotides, the CDR3 is TGTGCCAGCAGCTTGGGGCTGCGGACAGGGAACACTGAAGCTTTCTTT. It encodes CASSLGLRTGNTEAFF.

The rearrangement links TRBV10-2 to TRBJ2-4; weak D call: TRBD1 (5 bases). Trimming left V 2 bases short and J 0 bases short, with 8 bases between. The CDR3 spans 15 residues. From germline, CDR1 is WSHSY and CDR2 SAAADI. CDR3 DNA sequence: TGCGCCAGCAGTGAGAGCAGGGCAGCCAAAAACATTCAGTACTTC. Protein product: CASSESRAAKNIQYF.

The rearrangement uses TRBV5-1 and TRBJ1-2; 8 bases match TRBD1. The junction had 5 bases not matched to a gene; V was cut back by 3 bases and J by 4 bases. This CDR3 is 14 amino acids long. Germline CDR1 is SGHRS and CDR2 is YFSETQ. The CDR3 sequence: CASSYEGQAYGYTF. For the CDR3, the DNA is TGCGCCAGCAGCTACGAGGGACAGGCCTATGGCTACACCTTC.

The chain is built from TRBV19 and TRBJ1-2; 9 bases match TRBD1. CDR1 is LNHDA and CDR2 is SQIVND in the germline V gene (reference sequence). This CDR3 region has 15 residues. The J segment lost 2 bases and the V segment lost 5 bases, leaving 6 bases of the junction unmatched. Written as DNA, the CDR3 is TGTGCCAGTAGTCCCGGGACAGGGAAGAACTATGGCTACACCTTC. Translation gives CASSPGTGKNYGYTF.

The rearrangement links TRBV9 to TRBJ2-7; 14 nucleotides line up with TRBD2. This CDR3 region has 16 residues. Germline V gene data show CDR1 as SGDLS and CDR2 as YYNGEE. After removal of 3 bases from V and 3 bases from J, the junction contained 5 bases not matched to a gene. The CDR3 protein is CASSDGLAGGVYEQYF. CDR3 DNA sequence: TGTGCCAGCAGCGATGGACTAGCGGGAGGTGTCTACGAGCAGTACTTC.

This chain links TRBV6-5 with TRBJ1-2, with TRBD1 matching over 10 bases. The CDR3 has 14 amino acids. Trimming at V came to 5 bases and at J to 6 bases, leaving 6 bases not matched to a gene. Germline V gene lookup returns CDR1 MNHEY and CDR2 SVGAGI. The CDR3 DNA reads as TGTGCCAGCAGTCGCGCCGGGACAGGGGATGGCTACACCTTC. It codes for CASSRAGTGDGYTF.

The chain joins TRBV7-2 to TRBJ1-1; 8 bases are shared with TRBD1. The junction had 5 bases not matched to a gene; V was cut back by 5 bases and J by 0 bases. The CDR3 has 15 residues. Germline loops: CDR1 SGHTA, CDR2 FQGNSA. This CDR3 reads CASSPQGGLNTEAFF. Here the CDR3 DNA reads TGTGCCAGCAGCCCACAGGGGGGATTGAACACTGAAGCTTTCTTT.

This clone was observed once. This CDR3 reads CASSARRPGRGYTF. CDR3 bases: TGCGCCAGCAGTGCACGACGTCCGGGGAGGGGCTACACCTTC. The genes are TRBV10-1 and TRBJ1-2; D is unresolved. Looked up from germline, CDR1 is WNHNN and CDR2 is SYGVQD (reference sequence). CDR3 size: 14 residues. Trimming shortened V by 4 bases and J by 8 bases, and 17 bases separated the two germline ends.

V usage is TRBV7-2 and J usage is TRBJ2-2; D possibly uses TRBD1 or TRBD2 (6 bases each). CDR3 length equals 16 residues. V was cut by 2 bases and J by 2 bases, with 12 bases left in between. Germline CDR1 is SGHTA and CDR2 is FQGNSA. In DNA form, the CDR3 reads TGTGCCAGCAGCTTAAACGGGGGCCCAAACACCGGGGAGCTGTTTTTT. Amino acids: CASSLNGGPNTGELFF.

The chain is built from TRBV19 and TRBJ2-1; 7 bases are shared with TRBD2. Germline-derived CDR1 and CDR2 are LNHDA and SQIVND (reference sequence). The CDR3 is 14 amino acids. With 1 base clipped from V and 8 bases from J, the junction kept 5 bases outside the gene matches. The CDR3 spells CASSIVWTRDEQFF. The DNA of the CDR3 is TGTGCCAGTAGTATAGTTTGGACTAGGGATGAGCAGTTCTTC.

The J gene is TRBJ1-2, the V gene TRBV2; 8 nucleotides line up with TRBD1. After removal of 6 bases from V and 0 bases from J, the junction contained 6 bases not matched to a gene. This CDR3 region has 15 residues. CDR1 SNHLY and CDR2 FYNNEI come from the germline V gene. The CDR3 protein is CASSSQGGSNYGYTF. The DNA of the CDR3 is TGTGCCAGCAGCTCACAGGGGGGCTCTAACTATGGCTACACCTTC. Full variable domain (missing parts from reference TRBV2 and TRBJ1-2): EPEVTQTPSHQVTQMGQEVILRCVPISNHLYFYWYRQILGQKVEFLVSFYNNEISEKSEIFDDQFSVERPDGSNFTLKIRSTKLEDSAMYFCASSSQGGSNYGYTFGSGTRLTVV.

The chain links TRBV27 to TRBJ1-1; TRBD1 aligns across 7 bases. V was clipped by 4 bases and J by 4 bases; unmatched bases: 6. Germline lookup yields CDR1 MNHEY and CDR2 SMNVEV (reference sequence). The CDR3 loop spans 14 amino acids. For the CDR3, the DNA is TGTGCCAGCAGTTCCCAGGGGGATGGCACTGAAGCTTTCTTT. This codes for CASSSQGDGTEAFF.

This chain uses TRBV27 with TRBJ1-2, with 8 positions matching TRBD1. The length of the CDR3 is 13 residues. Germline loops: CDR1 MNHEY, CDR2 SMNVEV (reference sequence). V shed 3 bases and J 6 bases; nucleotides not matched to a gene: 3. The CDR3 protein is CASSLDRDHGYTF. CDR3 bases: TGTGCCAGCAGTTTGGACAGGGACCATGGCTACACCTTC.

This clone was counted once. This chain connects TRBV10-1 to TRBJ1-1, with a weak D call TRBD1 (5 bases). CDR1 is WNHNN, CDR2 SYGVQD, per germline (reference sequence). The CDR3 is made up of 13 amino acids. Between the trimmed V and J ends, which lost 9 bases and 4 bases, there was a span of 15 bases. The DNA for the CDR3 is TGCGCCAGGGAGAGGGGATCGGGCACTGAAGCTTTCTTT. It is translated as CARERGSGTEAFF.

The rearrangement links TRBV4-1 to TRBJ2-7; 11 positions match TRBD2. This CDR3 has 15 residues. Germline trimming cut 3 bases from V and 7 bases from J; bases unmatched to any gene: 8. Germline-derived CDR1 and CDR2 are MGHRA and YSYEKL. The CDR3 nucleotides are TGCGCCAGCAGCCACTTAGCGGGGGGGCGTTGGGAGCAGTACGTC. This gives the protein CASSHLAGGRWEQYV.